This entry lists 8 T cell receptor beta chains sequenced from one sample in a study of T cell responses to AZD1222 COVID-19 vaccine. Repertoires were generated with immunoSEQ multiplex PCR, while TCRdb's copy carries only in-frame clones and drops some. Of 80,000 to 85,000 clones listed, approximately 90% are singletons. Here the sequenced sample was peripheral blood, taken 28 days after the second AZD1222 dose. The receptor source for this set is an adult who received the AZD1222 COVID-19 vaccine.

The gene calls are TRBV5-4 and TRBJ2-7; D may be TRBD1 (5 bases). Germline assignment: CDR1 SGHNT and CDR2 YYREEE (reference sequence). The ends were cut back, 0 bases at V and 3 bases at J, with 13 bases in the middle. The length of the CDR3 is 15 residues. The CDR3 reads CASSLAGLGNYEQYF. CDR3 in DNA: TGTGCCAGCAGCTTGGCAGGGTTGGGCAACTACGAGCAGTACTTC.

This chain joins TRBV4-3 and TRBJ1-5; D remains unclear. Germline loops: CDR1 LGHNA, CDR2 YSLEER. Trimming stripped 2 bases from V and 5 bases from J, with 13 bases between. CDR3 size: 15 residues. The CDR3 region has the DNA TGCGCCAGCAGCCAATCTCAAGTCGGAGATCAGCCCCAGCATTTT. This translates into CASSQSQVGDQPQHF.

This chain connects TRBV2 to TRBJ2-7; D is ambiguous. Trimming shortened V by 7 bases and J by 0 bases, and 7 bases separated the two germline ends. The CDR3 is 12 amino acids. Germline CDR1 reads SNHLY; CDR2 reads FYNNEI. In DNA, the CDR3 is TGTGCCAGCACTCCGAGCTCCTACGAGCAGTACTTC. It codes for CASTPSSYEQYF.

The rearrangement links TRBV12-3 or TRBV12-4 to TRBJ2-1; 9 positions agree with TRBD1. This CDR3 has 13 residues. The V segment lost 6 bases and the J segment 7 bases; nucleotides outside the gene matches: 4. CDR3 residues: CASRETGGNEQFF. CDR3 nucleotide sequence: TGTGCCAGCAGGGAGACAGGGGGAAATGAGCAGTTCTTC.

The DNA of the CDR3 is TGTGCCAGCAGCGCGGGACAGGGGTTCCAAGAGACCCAGTACTTC. Its translation is CASSAGQGFQETQYF. The J gene is TRBJ2-5, the V gene TRBV2; 10 nucleotides match TRBD1. Germline lookup yields CDR1 SNHLY and CDR2 FYNNEI. The trim removed 6 bases at V and 1 base at J, leaving 5 bases unmatched. The CDR3 has 15 amino acids.

The rearrangement links TRBV9 to TRBJ1-2, with no clear D. V was cut by 3 bases and J by 4 bases, with 13 bases left in between. There are 14 residues in the CDR3. The germline V gene has CDR1 SGDLS and CDR2 YYNGEE. The CDR3: CASSAGQTTYGYTF. In nucleotides, the CDR3 is TGTGCCAGCAGCGCTGGCCAGACGACCTATGGCTACACCTTC.

The chain is built from TRBV4-1 and TRBJ1-1, with 10 nucleotides matching TRBD1. V was clipped by 4 bases and J by 3 bases; unmatched bases: 8. This CDR3 has 16 amino acids. CDR1 and CDR2 (germline): MGHRA, YSYEKL. In DNA form, the CDR3 reads TGCGCCAGCAGCCTAGGGACAGGGGTGGGAGACACTGAAGCTTTCTTT. Translating it yields CASSLGTGVGDTEAFF.

This clone was observed a single time. CDR3 sequence: CATSSYRGTGELFF. Written as DNA, the CDR3 is TGTGCCACCAGCAGCTACAGGGGGACCGGGGAGCTGTTTTTT. The J gene is TRBJ2-2, the V gene TRBV15; 8 bases align to TRBD1. The CDR3 is 14 residues long. CDR1 is LNHNV, CDR2 YYDKDF, per germline (reference sequence). Unmatched junction bases numbered 2, after V lost 3 bases and J lost 5 bases.